This T cell receptor (beta chain) came from a study of neurological immune-mediated disorders. Overall study findings and caveats: Multiple sclerosis patients had less TCR clonal expansion than even healthy controls, unlike HTLV-1-associated myelopathy. No sharing of CDR3 amino acid sequences was observed among expanded clones across subjects, suggesting private repertoires in all groups.

This clonotype rates as medium-sized. No antigen is known for it. With 10-nucleotide random UMIs, 5'RACE was used to make the cDNA. TCRdb re-derived calls from the 5' RACE reads in MiXCR, one entry per CDR3 protein. This table has roughly 48,000 distinct CDR3 sequences, around 13% appearing once. Time point reported: longitudinal time-point 2. It was from 2 million PBMCs stored at -80 C that the unsorted libraries were obtained. Trimming shortened V by 5 bases and J by 7 bases, and 14 bases separated the two germline ends. The CDR3 totals 13 residues. Per the germline V gene, CDR1 is SGHTA and CDR2 is FQGNSA.

This receptor was identified in a male donor with HTLV-1-associated myelopathy (HAM/TSP). J is TRBJ1-2 and V is TRBV7-2, with TRBD1 as a possible D gene (6 bases). Sequencing was carried out using PBMCs. CDR3 residues: CASSIQGLSGYTF. CDR3 nucleotides: TGTGCCAGCAGCATACAGGGTCTGAGTGGCTACACCTTC. Filled out from reference TRBV7-2 and TRBJ1-2, the complete variable domain reads GAGVSQSPSNKVTEKGKDVELRCDPISGHTALYWYRQSLGQGLEFLIYFQGNSAPDKSGLPSDRFSAERTGGSVSTLTIQRTQQEDSAVYLCASSIQGLSGYTFGSGTRLTVV.